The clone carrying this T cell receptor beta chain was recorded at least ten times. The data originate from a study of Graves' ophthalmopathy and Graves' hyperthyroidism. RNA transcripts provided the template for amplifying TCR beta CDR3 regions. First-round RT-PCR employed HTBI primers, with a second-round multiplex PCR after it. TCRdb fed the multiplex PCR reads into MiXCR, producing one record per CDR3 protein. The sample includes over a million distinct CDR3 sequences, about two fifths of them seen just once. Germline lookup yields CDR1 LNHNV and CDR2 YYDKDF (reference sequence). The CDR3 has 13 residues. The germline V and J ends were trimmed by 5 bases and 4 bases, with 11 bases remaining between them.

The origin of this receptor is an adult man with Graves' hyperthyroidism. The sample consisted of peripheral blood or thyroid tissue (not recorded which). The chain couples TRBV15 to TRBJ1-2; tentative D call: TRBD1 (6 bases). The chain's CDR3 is CATSEGVLYGYTF. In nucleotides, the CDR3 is TGTGCCACCAGCGAGGGGGTCCTCTATGGCTACACCTTC.